Detailed here is one TCR beta chain. CDR1 SGHVS and CDR2 FNYEAQ come from the germline V gene. The ends were cut back, 1 base at V and 10 bases at J, with 10 bases in the middle. The CDR3 spans 13 residues. Sequencing used immunoSEQ multiplex PCR; TCRdb keeps in-frame clones, though not all of them. Of about 120,000 clones in the sample, approximately 90% were seen once. This record comes from a study of T cells after somatic rescue of genetic block. The source is a woman aged 18-35 years. The chain couples TRBV7-6 to TRBJ1-4; D gene unclear. The sample comprised peripheral blood mononuclear cells (PBMCs). The chain's CDR3 is CASSLGPQGKLFF. The CDR3 DNA is TGTGCCAGCAGCTTAGGCCCCCAAGGAAAACTGTTTTTT.